This T cell receptor (beta chain) emerged from a study of shared clonotypes between healthy human individuals. On the study more broadly: The study used three CD4 naive, three CD4 memory, two CD8 naive and one CD8 memory plate per donor. Study-level points and caveats: Sorted-subset sequencing was shown by rarefaction to be incomplete despite large depth. The four-donor shared clonotypes exceeded non-shared clonotypes in generation probability, with non-shared ones scoring lower.

Details on this clone: Its specificity is unknown.

Every immunoSEQ plate was one replicate of a subset's evenly spread DNA. The table came from immunoSEQ multiplex PCR; TCRdb's copy has only in-frame clones and leaves some out. This sample has 1.5 million to 2.5 million clones; approximately 95% occur once, and the top ten carry 1% to 1.5%. The CDR3 runs to 15 residues. Germline V gene sequence: CDR1 LNHDA, CDR2 SQIVND (reference sequence). Trimming removed 2 bases from V and 0 bases from J, with 11 bases in between. CD45RO-negative cells were positively selected for CCR7, leaving out terminally differentiated effector memory CD45RA+ cells. The J gene is TRBJ2-7, the V gene TRBV19; D unresolved. The sequencing input was naive CD8+ T cells sorted from blood. The clonotype was recovered from a man between 18 and 29 years old in good health. Here the CDR3 reads CASSISQSLSYEQYF. CDR3 coding DNA: TGTGCCAGTAGTATATCCCAGAGCCTCTCCTACGAGCAGTACTTC.